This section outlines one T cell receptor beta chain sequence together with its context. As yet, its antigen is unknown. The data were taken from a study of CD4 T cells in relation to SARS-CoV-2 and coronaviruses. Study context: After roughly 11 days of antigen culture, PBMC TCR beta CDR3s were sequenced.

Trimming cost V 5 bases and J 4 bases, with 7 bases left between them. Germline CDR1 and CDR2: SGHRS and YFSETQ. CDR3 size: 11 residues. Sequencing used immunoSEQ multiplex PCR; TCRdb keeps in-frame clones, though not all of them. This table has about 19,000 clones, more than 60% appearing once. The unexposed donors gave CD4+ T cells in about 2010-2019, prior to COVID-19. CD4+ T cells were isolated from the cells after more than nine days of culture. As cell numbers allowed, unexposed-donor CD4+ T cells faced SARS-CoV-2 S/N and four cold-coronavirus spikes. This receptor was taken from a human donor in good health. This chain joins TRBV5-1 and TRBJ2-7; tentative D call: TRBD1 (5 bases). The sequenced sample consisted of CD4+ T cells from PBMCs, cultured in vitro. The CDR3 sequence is CASRGLYEQYF. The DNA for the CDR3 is TGCGCCAGCAGGGGGCTGTACGAGCAGTACTTC.